This T cell receptor beta chain was captured by sequencing in a study of T cell therapy after organ transplantation (dated by TCRdb to the late 2010s). The study in broad terms: The therapy products consisted of autologous CMV-specific T cells grown in vitro for approximately two weeks using a peptide pool of 30 HLA class I and II CMV epitopes. Patients were given up to 6 doses of T cells at 2-week intervals and were followed for 25 to 35 weeks after finishing therapy. Among the ten or so patients, eight were classed as clinical responders, while two were classed as nonresponders. Across 2 to 6 intravenous infusions, patients got a median of 1.92 x 10^8 CMV-specific T cells. An open-label phase I trial of autologous CMV-specific adoptive T cell therapy in solid-organ transplant recipients was the basis for the study, which was a follow-up TRBV repertoire analysis. Pretherapy peripheral blood samples were collected before commencement of T cell therapy. Of the 10 to 11 patients, only 8 had long-term post-therapy samples available. Overall study outcomes, separate from this receptor: Fold change in CD8 clonality after therapy was inversely correlated with pretherapy clonality, suggesting that less biased repertoires were more receptive to remodeling. Few detected expansions in nonresponders may reflect reduced sample coverage from poor CD8+ T cell yield. Both transferred clonotypes and endogenous clonotypes not detected in the therapy products appeared to be included in post-therapy reconstitution. Before therapy, nonresponders had marked clonal expansions, and after therapy the repertoires of nonresponders changed only minimally. Because the cohort was small, confounders such as concurrent antirejection and antiviral medications could not be assessed.

TRB CDR3 regions were amplified from genomic DNA with the immunoSEQ two-step, bias-controlled multiplex PCR assay. CDR3 libraries were sequenced on an Illumina NextSeq 500. The authors processed their data as follows. The immunoSEQ Analyzer platform was used for initial alignment and bioinformatics, including bias normalization against synthetic CDR3 analogs. V, D and J gene annotation followed the IMGT database definitions. Additional TRBV analyses were carried out with default settings in VDJtools version 1.1.10 and the R package tcR version 2.2.1.11. For the GLIPH analysis, version 1.0 was run with default settings. In CDR3 sequences with at least 5 reads, significant changes in clonotype frequency were tested by a 2-sided binomial test with Benjamini-Hochberg correction (alpha = 0.01). TCRdb took this table from immuneACCESS and kept in-frame rearrangements with V and J called. Such tables lack part of the clones; where checked against another copy, unresolved V genes explain under half of the gap, and the rest is unexplained. The D gene and trimming were derived from the DNA, and the V and J assignments and clone size from that table. The sample table shows 45,000 to 60,000 clones, and less than 95% are seen once. Of the sample, 2.5% to 4% is held by the ten largest clones.

Per the publication, the time point label means: before start of T cell therapy. The patients had received solid-organ transplants and had drug-resistant/recurrent cytomegalovirus. Fewer than eleven of the trial participants were picked for repertoire analysis depending on whether post-therapy peripheral blood mononuclear cells were available. A BD FACSAria III was used to sort viable CD3+CD8+CD4- lymphocytes from PBMCs. The Qiagen DNeasy Kit was used to extract genomic DNA from sorted cells. Regarding this clone: What this receptor recognizes is not known. The input lacks base qualities; no much larger clone sits a single base away.

This receptor was taken from a human patient who had received a solid organ transplant and had CMV disease. Sample: CD8+ T cells from blood, taken before autologous CMV-specific T cell therapy.

The sequenced DNA: TGTGCCAGCAGCCTAGGGTCGAACTACGAGCAGTACTTC. This encodes CASSLGSNYEQYF. The chain is encoded by TRBV5-6 joined to TRBJ2-7; the D gene lacks a confident call. V is pared back by 4 bases and J by 3 bases, with 11 bases lying between the germline termini. The cysteine opens and the phenylalanine closes a CDR3 of 13 amino acids. Only the CDR3 DNA stays, 39 bases, in frame from base 1. CDR1 and CDR2, per the germline V gene, are SGHDT and YYEEEE. Beyond the CDR3, the reference TRBV5-6 and TRBJ2-7 genes provide the residues; the full variable domain reads: DAGVTQSPTHLIKTRGQQVTLRCSPKSGHDTVSWYQQALGQGPQFIFQYYEEEERQRGNFPDRFSGHQFPNYSSELNVNALLLGDSALYLCASSLGSNYEQYFGPGTRLTVT.